The subject of this entry is one T cell receptor beta chain. Extraction of RNA preceded its reverse transcription into cDNA, which served as the sequencing template. Clones were read by immunoSEQ multiplex PCR, and TCRdb kept only the in-frame ones, dropping some. The sample contains around 190,000 clones, around 50% of which appear only once. The data stem from a study of CD8+ T cells in alopecia areata. Trimming removed 7 bases from V and 13 bases from J; junction bases left unmatched: 7. CDR3 length: 12 amino acids. Germline V lookup: CDR1 SGHRS, CDR2 YFSETQ. The gene calls are TRBV5-1 and TRBJ2-1; 11 nucleotides line up with TRBD2. The TCR was taken from a human donor in good health. Sequenced: CD8+ T cells sorted from blood. This CDR3 reads CASGPSGGPQFF. The CDR3 DNA reads as TGCGCCAGCGGCCCTAGCGGGGGGCCCCAGTTCTTC.